This T cell receptor (beta chain) is drawn from a study of T-cell memory formation after mild COVID-19. The germline CDR1 and CDR2 sequences are SGHRS and YFSETQ. Trimming at V came to 0 bases and at J to 5 bases, leaving 8 bases not matched to a gene. This CDR3 has 16 residues. This clonotype was observed a handful of times. TCRdb analysed the 5' RACE reads with MiXCR anew, one entry per CDR3 protein. The sample contains hundreds of thousands of distinct CDR3 sequences, more than 20% of which appear only once. This TCR was sampled from a man younger than 30 who had mild COVID-19 (a few samples of this study predate the infection). Cell type and time point are not known. The rearrangement links TRBV5-1 to TRBJ2-1; 7 bases are shared with TRBD1. Material for sequencing was PBMCs or a T cell subset sorted from them (not recorded which). CDR3 sequence (DNA): TGCGCCAGCAGCTTGGCCGGTAGGGGGCGGGACAATGAGCAGTTCTTC. Protein product: CASSLAGRGRDNEQFF.